This T cell receptor beta chain was identified during a study of blood T cell repertoires in COVID-19. About the study: Acute and convalescent COVID-19 specimens originated in the United States, Italy and Spain. The cDNA or gDNA used as material had been derived from T cells, B-cell-depleted T cells, or PBMCs.

Generated by immunoSEQ multiplex PCR, the TCRdb table keeps only in-frame clones and is missing some. Counted here are 70,000 to 95,000 clones, 89% occurring once; the ten biggest clones make up 2.5% to 3.5%. This clone was observed once. CDR1 and CDR2 from the germline V gene are KGHSH and LQKENI. This CDR3 has 14 residues. Trimming pared 6 bases from V and 2 bases from J, leaving 11 bases between. The genes are TRBV18 and TRBJ1-5; D remains unclear. Material: peripheral blood. This receptor was identified in a man aged 50-59 years with COVID-19, enrolled during active disease. CDR3 sequence reads: CASSQTGGNQPQHF. CDR3 nucleotides: TGTGCCAGCTCCCAAACGGGTGGCAATCAGCCCCAGCATTTT.